This TCR beta chain is from a study of T cell changes during pregnancy in multiple sclerosis. Generated by immunoSEQ multiplex PCR, the TCRdb table keeps only in-frame clones and is missing some. This table has tens of thousands of clones, over 80% appearing once. Germline CDR1 and CDR2: LNHDA and SQIVND (reference sequence). This CDR3 is 13 amino acids long. J was trimmed by 8 bases and V by 5 bases; bases with no gene match: 5. The clonotype originates from a female donor in good health, enrolled as a control in a pregnancy study. The gene calls are TRBV19 and TRBJ2-1, with 8 bases identical to TRBD2. The specimen was CD4+ T cells from peripheral blood mononuclear cells, collected in the third trimester of pregnancy. CDR3 protein: CASSQTSVDEQFF. Written as DNA, the CDR3 is TGTGCCAGTAGTCAGACTAGCGTGGATGAGCAGTTCTTC.